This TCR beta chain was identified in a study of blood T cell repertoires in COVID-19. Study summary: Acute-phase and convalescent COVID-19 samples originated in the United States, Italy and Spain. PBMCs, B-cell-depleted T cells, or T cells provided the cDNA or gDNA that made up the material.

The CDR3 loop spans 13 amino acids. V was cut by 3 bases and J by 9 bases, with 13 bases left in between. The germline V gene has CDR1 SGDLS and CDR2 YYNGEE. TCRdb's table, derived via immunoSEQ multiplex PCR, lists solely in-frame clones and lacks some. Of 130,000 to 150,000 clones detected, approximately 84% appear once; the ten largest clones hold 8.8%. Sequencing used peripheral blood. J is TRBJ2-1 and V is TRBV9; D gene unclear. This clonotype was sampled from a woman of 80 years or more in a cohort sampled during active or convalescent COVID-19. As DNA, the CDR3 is TGTGCCAGCAGCGCCCCTATCGGTGTTGAGCAGTTCTTC. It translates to CASSAPIGVEQFF.